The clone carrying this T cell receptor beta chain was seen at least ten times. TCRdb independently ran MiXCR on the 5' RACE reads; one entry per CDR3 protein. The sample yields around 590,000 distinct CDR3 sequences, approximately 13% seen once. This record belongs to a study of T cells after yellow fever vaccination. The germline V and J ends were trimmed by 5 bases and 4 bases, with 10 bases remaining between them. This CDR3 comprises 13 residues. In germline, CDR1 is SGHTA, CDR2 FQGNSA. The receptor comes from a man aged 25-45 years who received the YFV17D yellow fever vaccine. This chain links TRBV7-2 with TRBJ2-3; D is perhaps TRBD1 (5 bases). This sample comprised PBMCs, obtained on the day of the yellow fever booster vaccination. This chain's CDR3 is CASSLQGPDTQYF. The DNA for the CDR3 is TGTGCCAGCAGCCTGCAGGGCCCAGATACGCAGTATTTT.